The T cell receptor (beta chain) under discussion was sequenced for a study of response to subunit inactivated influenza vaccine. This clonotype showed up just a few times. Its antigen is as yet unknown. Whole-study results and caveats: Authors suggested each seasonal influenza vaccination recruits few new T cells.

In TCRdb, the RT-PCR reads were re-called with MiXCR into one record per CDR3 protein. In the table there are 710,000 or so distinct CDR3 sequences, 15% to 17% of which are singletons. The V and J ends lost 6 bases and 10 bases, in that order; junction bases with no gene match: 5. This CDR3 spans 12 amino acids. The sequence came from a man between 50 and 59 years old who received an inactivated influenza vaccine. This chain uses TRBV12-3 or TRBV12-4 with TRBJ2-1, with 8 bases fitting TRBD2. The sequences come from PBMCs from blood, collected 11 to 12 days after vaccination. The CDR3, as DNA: TGTGCCAGCAGCCTAACTAGCGGCGAGCAGTTCTTC. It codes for CASSLTSGEQFF.